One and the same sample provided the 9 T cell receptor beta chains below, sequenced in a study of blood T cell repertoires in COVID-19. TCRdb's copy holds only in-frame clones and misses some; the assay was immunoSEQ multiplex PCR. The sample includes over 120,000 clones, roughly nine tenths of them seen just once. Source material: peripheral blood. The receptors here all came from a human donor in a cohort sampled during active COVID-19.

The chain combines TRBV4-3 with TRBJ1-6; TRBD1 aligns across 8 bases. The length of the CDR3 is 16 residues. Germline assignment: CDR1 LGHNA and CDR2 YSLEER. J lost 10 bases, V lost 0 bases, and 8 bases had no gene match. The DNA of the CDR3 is TGCGCCAGCAGCCAAGATTCCGGACAGGGAGGCTCACCCCTCCACTTT. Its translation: CASSQDSGQGGSPLHF.

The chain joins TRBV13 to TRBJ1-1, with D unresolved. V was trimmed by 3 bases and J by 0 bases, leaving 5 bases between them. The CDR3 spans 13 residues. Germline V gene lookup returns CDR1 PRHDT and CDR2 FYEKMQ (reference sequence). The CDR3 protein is CASSFGMNTEAFF. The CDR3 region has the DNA TGTGCCAGCAGCTTCGGGATGAACACTGAAGCTTTCTTT.

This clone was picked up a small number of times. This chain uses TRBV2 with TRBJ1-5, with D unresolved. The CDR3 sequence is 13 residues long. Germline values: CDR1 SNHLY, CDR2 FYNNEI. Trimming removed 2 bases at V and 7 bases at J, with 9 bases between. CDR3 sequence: CASSEQVGQPQHF. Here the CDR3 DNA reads TGTGCCAGCAGTGAACAGGTAGGACAGCCCCAGCATTTT. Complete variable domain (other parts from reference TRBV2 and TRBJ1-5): EPEVTQTPSHQVTQMGQEVILRCVPISNHLYFYWYRQILGQKVEFLVSFYNNEISEKSEIFDDQFSVERPDGSNFTLKIRSTKLEDSAMYFCASSEQVGQPQHFGDGTRLSIL.

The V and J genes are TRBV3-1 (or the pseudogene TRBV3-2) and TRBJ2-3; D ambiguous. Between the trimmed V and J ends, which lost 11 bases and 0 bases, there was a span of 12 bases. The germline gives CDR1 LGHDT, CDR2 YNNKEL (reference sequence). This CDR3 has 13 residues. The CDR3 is CASGRVSTDTQYF. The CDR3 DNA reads TGTGCCTCTGGTCGGGTGAGCACAGATACGCAGTATTTT.

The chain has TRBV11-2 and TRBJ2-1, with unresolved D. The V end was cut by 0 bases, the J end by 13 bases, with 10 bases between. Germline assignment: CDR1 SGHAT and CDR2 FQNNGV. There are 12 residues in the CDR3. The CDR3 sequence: CASSLERRGQFF. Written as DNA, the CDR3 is TGTGCCAGCAGCTTAGAAAGGCGAGGCCAGTTCTTC.

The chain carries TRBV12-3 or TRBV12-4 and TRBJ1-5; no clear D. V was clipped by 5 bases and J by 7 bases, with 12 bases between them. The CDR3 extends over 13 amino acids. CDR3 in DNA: TGTGCCAGCAGTACCGGGGTCCGGCAGCCCCAGCATTTT. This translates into CASSTGVRQPQHF.

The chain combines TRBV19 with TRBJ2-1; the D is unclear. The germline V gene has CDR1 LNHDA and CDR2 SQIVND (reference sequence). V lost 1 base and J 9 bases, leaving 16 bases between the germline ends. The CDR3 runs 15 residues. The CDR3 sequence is CASSIGIALSGEQFF. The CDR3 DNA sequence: TGTGCCAGTAGTATAGGAATCGCCCTGTCGGGTGAGCAGTTCTTC.

The CDR3: CASSLLAGVITDTQYF. CDR3 nucleotides: TGTGCCAGCAGCTTGTTAGCGGGGGTCATCACAGATACGCAGTATTTT. The chain joins TRBV5-4 to TRBJ2-3; TRBD2 aligns across 9 bases. CDR3 length equals 16 residues. The junction had 5 bases not matched to a gene; V was cut back by 1 base and J by 2 bases. CDR1 and CDR2 (germline): SGHNT, YYREEE (reference sequence).

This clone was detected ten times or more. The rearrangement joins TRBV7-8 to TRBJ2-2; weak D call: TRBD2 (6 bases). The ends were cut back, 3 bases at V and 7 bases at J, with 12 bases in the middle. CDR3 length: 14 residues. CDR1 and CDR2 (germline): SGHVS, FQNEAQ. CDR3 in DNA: TGTGCCAGCAGCTTGTCAGGGACTGGCGGGGAGCTGTTTTTT. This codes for CASSLSGTGGELFF.